This entry lists 27 T cell receptor beta chains sequenced from one sample in a study of blood T cell repertoires in COVID-19. Produced via immunoSEQ multiplex PCR; TCRdb's table is partial and in-frame only. The sample contains around 340,000 clones, around 83% of which appear only once. Source material: peripheral blood. The receptors shown here come from a man between 25 and 39 years old with active or convalescent COVID-19.

This clone was seen a single time. The CDR3 bases are TGTGCCAGCGGGCAGGGAGGTTATGGCTACACCTTC. Protein sequence: CASGQGGYGYTF. The chain employs TRBV28 and TRBJ1-2; a weak D match, TRBD1 (5 bases). Germline CDR1 reads MDHEN; CDR2 reads SYDVKM. The CDR3 is 12 amino acids. Deletions cut 8 bases from V and 5 bases from J, with 12 bases between.

The chain combines TRBV29-1 with TRBJ2-7; D possibly corresponds to TRBD1 (5 bases). CDR1 SQVTM and CDR2 ANQGSEA come from the germline V gene. With 6 bases removed from V and 4 bases from J, the gap between germline ends came to 13 bases. CDR3 length: 12 amino acids. CDR3 coding DNA: TGCAGCGTGGGTACAGGTGAATACGAGCAGTACTTC. As protein: CSVGTGEYEQYF.

This clone was detected only once. The chain recombines TRBV5-4 with TRBJ1-1, with no clear D. The CDR3 is 14 residues long. Looked up from germline, CDR1 is SGHNT and CDR2 is YYREEE (reference sequence). Trimming pared 4 bases from V and 1 base from J, leaving 11 bases between. The CDR3 bases are TGTGCCAGCAGCCAACACGATCGGAACACTGAAGCTTTCTTT. Protein: CASSQHDRNTEAFF.

V gene TRBV6-5 combines with J gene TRBJ1-3; the D is unclear. Germline-derived CDR1 and CDR2 are MNHEY and SVGAGI. Trimming shortened V by 10 bases and J by 0 bases, and 10 bases separated the two germline ends. This CDR3 comprises 13 residues. The CDR3 coding sequence is TGTGCCACCCAGGTGACCTCTGGAAACACCATATATTTT. Protein product: CATQVTSGNTIYF.

This chain connects TRBV27 to TRBJ1-6, with TRBD1 matching over 7 bases. The V and J ends lost 8 bases and 3 bases, in that order; junction bases with no gene match: 13. This CDR3 has 17 residues. Germline V CDR1 and CDR2: MNHEY, SMNVEV (reference sequence). The CDR3 sequence is CASPLGGRGNYNSPLHF. CDR3 nucleotide sequence: TGTGCCAGCCCCCTAGGGGGCAGGGGCAACTATAATTCACCCCTCCACTTT.

The V and J genes are TRBV7-6 and TRBJ2-5, with D uncertain. Trimming pared 1 base from V and 0 bases from J, leaving 6 bases between. The CDR3 consists of 14 residues. CDR1 and CDR2 (germline): SGHVS, FNYEAQ. In DNA, the CDR3 is TGTGCCAGCAGCTTAGAAGCCGACCAAGAGACCCAGTACTTC. This sequence encodes CASSLEADQETQYF.

This clone was detected only once. The V call is TRBV15, the J call TRBJ2-7; 7 nucleotides match TRBD1. There are 17 residues in the CDR3. Germline CDR1 reads LNHNV; CDR2 reads YYDKDF (reference sequence). V was clipped by 1 base and J by 4 bases; unmatched bases: 13. Here the CDR3 reads CATSRGTDRARAYEQYF. Written as DNA, the CDR3 is TGTGCCACCAGCAGAGGAACCGACAGGGCCAGGGCGTACGAGCAGTACTTC.

The genes are TRBV4-2 and TRBJ2-7; TRBD2 aligns across 13 bases. The junction had 2 bases not matched to a gene; V was cut back by 0 bases and J by 6 bases. The germline V gene has CDR1 LGHNA and CDR2 YNFKEQ. The CDR3 is 15 amino acids. The CDR3 spells CASSQEGLAGSEQYF. The CDR3 coding sequence is TGTGCCAGCAGCCAAGAGGGACTAGCGGGGAGCGAGCAGTACTTC.

The chain is built from TRBV4-3 and TRBJ1-5, with D perhaps TRBD1 (6 bases). Germline assignment: CDR1 LGHNA and CDR2 YSLEER. Deletions cut 2 bases from V and 6 bases from J, with 14 bases between. This CDR3 comprises 15 residues. The CDR3 nucleotides are TGCGCCAGCAGCCAACAACCGGGACAATCTCAGCCCCAGCATTTT. Protein product: CASSQQPGQSQPQHF.

There are a few counts of this clone. This chain connects TRBV18 to TRBJ1-1, with 7 nucleotides matching TRBD1. Trimming took 5 bases from V and 1 from J; bases not matched to a gene: 4. This CDR3 region has 14 residues. The germline V gene has CDR1 KGHSH and CDR2 LQKENI. The CDR3 region has the DNA TGTGCCAGCTCATCCCGGGACAGGAACACTGAAGCTTTCTTT. Amino acid sequence: CASSSRDRNTEAFF.

A few counts support this clone. CDR3 nucleotides: TGTGCCAGCAGCCCTCACAGGGCGTGGGAGCAGTACTTC. It encodes CASSPHRAWEQYF. The gene calls are TRBV14 and TRBJ2-7; TRBD1 might be the D (6 bases). This CDR3 comprises 13 residues. V was trimmed by 4 bases and J by 7 bases, leaving 14 bases between them. Germline lookup yields CDR1 SGHDN and CDR2 FVKESK.

This clone was seen many times. The chain employs TRBV15 and TRBJ1-6; perhaps TRBD1 as D (6 bases). CDR1 is LNHNV and CDR2 is YYDKDF in the germline V gene (reference sequence). CDR3 length: 16 residues. Trimming left V 2 bases short and J 7 bases short, with 15 bases between. The CDR3 protein is CATSRSRDIRNSPLHF. The CDR3 region has the DNA TGTGCCACCAGCAGATCTAGGGACATTCGAAATTCACCCCTCCACTTT.

The table lists this clone with a few counts. CDR3 residues: CASWGVGEAFF. The CDR3 DNA reads as TGTGCCAGCTGGGGGGTTGGTGAAGCTTTCTTT. The chain links TRBV13 to TRBJ1-1, with TRBD1 as a possible D gene (5 bases). Germline V CDR1 and CDR2: PRHDT, FYEKMQ (reference sequence). V was trimmed by 8 bases and J by 7 bases, leaving 11 bases between them. The CDR3 loop spans 11 amino acids. The variable domain in full, completed from reference TRBV13 and TRBJ1-1, reads AAGVIQSPRHLIKEKRETATLKCYPIPRHDTVYWYQQGPGQDPQFLISFYEKMQSDKGSIPDRFSAQQFSDYHSELNMSSLELGDSALYFCASWGVGEAFFGQGTRLTVV.

This chain uses TRBV28 with TRBJ2-4; TRBD1 matches at 9 bases. V lost 6 bases and J lost 0; bases outside the gene matches: 3. Germline V CDR1 and CDR2: MDHEN, SYDVKM. CDR3 size: 15 residues. The CDR3 DNA follows: TGTGCCAGCAGGAGGGACAGGGTAGCCAAAAACATTCAGTACTTC. This sequence encodes CASRRDRVAKNIQYF.

The V and J genes are TRBV28 and TRBJ1-5; D gene ambiguous. Germline CDR1 and CDR2: MDHEN and SYDVKM. The length of the CDR3 is 13 residues. V gave up 8 bases and J gave up 1 base, with 9 bases separating them. CDR3 nucleotides: TGTGCCAGCGCCGACACGAGCAATCAGCCCCAGCATTTT. Translating gives CASADTSNQPQHF.

The V call is TRBV6-1, the J call TRBJ2-7; 10 bases agree with TRBD2. After removal of 5 bases from V and 1 base from J, the junction contained 5 bases not matched to a gene. The CDR3 has 15 amino acids. Germline V CDR1 and CDR2: MNHNS, SASEGT. The CDR3 nucleotides read TGTGCCAGCAGTCTCACTAGCGGGATATCCTACGAGCAGTACTTC. The encoded protein is CASSLTSGISYEQYF.

The chain has TRBV27 and TRBJ2-7; 13 bases line up with TRBD2. The germline V gene encodes CDR1 MNHEY and CDR2 SMNVEV (reference sequence). The J segment lost 0 bases and the V segment lost 6 bases, leaving 5 bases of the junction unmatched. This CDR3 is built from 16 residues. The CDR3 DNA sequence: TGTGCCAGCAGGGGACTAGCGGGAAAGTACTCCTACGAGCAGTACTTC. It encodes CASRGLAGKYSYEQYF.

This clone has more than one count but fewer than ten. J is TRBJ2-2 and V is TRBV27; D not resolved. V lost 5 bases to trimming and J lost 10 bases, with 8 bases between them. This CDR3 has 11 residues. Per germline, CDR1 MNHEY and CDR2 SMNVEV (reference sequence). CDR3 sequence: CASSMREELFF. DNA of the CDR3: TGTGCCAGCAGTATGCGCGAGGAGCTGTTTTTT.

The V gene is TRBV4-2, the J gene TRBJ2-3; D is possibly TRBD2 (6 bases). The CDR3 length is 17 residues. The V gene's germline CDR1 is LGHNA and CDR2 YNFKEQ. V lost 4 bases to trimming and J lost 2 bases, with 19 bases between them. The DNA of the CDR3 is TGTGCCAGCAGCCTCGATGGAGACGGCGGGAACACAGATACGCAGTATTTT. Translation gives CASSLDGDGGNTDTQYF.

The genes are TRBV27 and TRBJ2-1, with TRBD1 identical over 8 bases. The trim removed 2 bases at V and 6 bases at J, leaving 3 bases unmatched. The CDR3 contains 14 residues. In germline, CDR1 is MNHEY, CDR2 SMNVEV (reference sequence). Here the CDR3 reads CASSLVQGANEQFF. CDR3 nucleotides: TGTGCCAGCAGTTTAGTCCAGGGGGCCAATGAGCAGTTCTTC.

V gene TRBV6-2 or TRBV6-3 combines with J gene TRBJ2-7; tentatively, D is TRBD2 (5 bases). V was trimmed by 1 base and J by 2 bases, leaving 9 bases between them. This CDR3 contains 14 residues. Germline V gene sequence: CDR1 MNHEY, CDR2 SVGEGT. The CDR3 DNA follows: TGTGCCAGCAGTTACTATGGGGAGACCTACGAGCAGTACTTC. Translated: CASSYYGETYEQYF.

V gene TRBV4-3 combines with J gene TRBJ2-3; possible D gene TRBD2, 6 bases. The CDR3 totals 17 residues. V was shortened by 4 bases and J by 5 bases, with 22 bases between the two germline ends. Germline V lookup: CDR1 LGHNA, CDR2 YSLEER. In DNA, the CDR3 is TGCGCCAGCAGCCTCCGGTGGGGACCGCCCGGGGGAGATACGCAGTATTTT. It specifies CASSLRWGPPGGDTQYF.

The chain recombines TRBV10-3 with TRBJ2-7; 7 positions match TRBD1. Germline V lookup: CDR1 ENHRY, CDR2 SYGVKD. The CDR3 length is 15 residues. V was pared by 4 bases and J by 0 bases, with 6 bases of the junction left unmatched. The CDR3 region is CAISGRQGYSYEQYF. CDR3 sequence (DNA): TGTGCCATCAGTGGACGACAGGGATACTCCTACGAGCAGTACTTC.

Regarding this clone: Other DNA sequences in the same sample also yield this CDR3. CDR3 amino acids: CASSPGQGYEQYF. The CDR3, as DNA: TGTGCCAGCAGCCCGGGACAGGGCTACGAGCAGTACTTC. The chain is built from TRBV12-3 or TRBV12-4 and TRBJ2-7, with TRBD1 identical over 9 bases. V dropped 6 bases and J dropped 3; count of bases not matched to a gene: 3. This CDR3 has 13 residues.

The rearrangement links TRBV25-1 to TRBJ2-1; unclear D gene. The germline V gene has CDR1 MGHDK and CDR2 SYGVNS. The CDR3 length is 10 residues. The ends were cut back, 3 bases at V and 11 bases at J, with 5 bases in the middle. The CDR3 DNA sequence: TGTGCCAGCAGTGACCAAAAGCAGTTCTTC. It codes for CASSDQKQFF.

The chain employs TRBV3-1 (or the pseudogene TRBV3-2) and TRBJ1-2, with 7 bases identical to TRBD1. Germline V gene lookup returns CDR1 LGHDT and CDR2 YNNKEL (reference sequence). This CDR3 is 14 amino acids long. J gave up 6 bases and V 4 bases, and 8 bases lay outside the gene matches. The CDR3 here is CASSPGTVINGYTF. The CDR3 DNA is TGTGCCAGCAGCCCTGGGACAGTAATAAATGGCTACACCTTC.

The V and J genes are TRBV2 and TRBJ1-4; 8 nucleotides line up with TRBD1. Trimming took 2 bases from V and 7 from J; bases not matched to a gene: 6. This CDR3 is built from 15 residues. Germline V gives CDR1 SNHLY, CDR2 FYNNEI. This CDR3 reads CASSETGQGFEKLFF. As DNA, the CDR3 is TGTGCCAGCAGTGAAACAGGACAGGGCTTTGAAAAACTGTTTTTT.